What follows are 7 T cell receptor beta chains derived from one specimen sequenced in a study of blood T cell repertoires in COVID-19. Assay used: immunoSEQ multiplex PCR; TCRdb lists only in-frame clones, some missing. The sample lists fewer than 200,000 clones, about 78% occurring once. The sequenced sample consisted of PBMCs or T cells enriched from blood (not recorded which). Every receptor here comes from a woman in her fifties or sixties who had recovered from COVID-19.

CDR3 amino acids: CASSPRQSNQPQHF. For the CDR3, the DNA is TGTGCCAGCTCACCACGGCAGAGCAATCAGCCCCAGCATTTT. The chain couples TRBV18 to TRBJ1-5; D uncertain. The germline V gene has CDR1 KGHSH and CDR2 LQKENI. The CDR3 loop spans 14 amino acids. V lost 1 base and J lost 1, with 5 bases in between. Together with reference TRBV18 and TRBJ1-5, the CDR3 gives the full variable domain: NAGVMQNPRHLVRRRGQEARLRCSPMKGHSHVYWYRQLPEEGLKFMVYLQKENIIDESGMPKERFSAEFPKEGPSILRIQQVVRGDSAAYFCASSPRQSNQPQHFGDGTRLSIL.

V and J are TRBV14 and TRBJ2-7, with 8 bases aligning to TRBD1. The germline CDR1 and CDR2 sequences are SGHDN and FVKESK. The CDR3 totals 14 residues. V lost 4 bases, J lost 2 bases, and 4 bases stayed unmatched. The chain's CDR3 is CASSLTGQAYEQYF. CDR3 bases: TGTGCCAGCAGCCTAACGGGACAGGCCTACGAGCAGTACTTC.

The rearrangement uses TRBV3-1 (or the pseudogene TRBV3-2) and TRBJ2-1; TRBD2 aligns across 12 bases. This CDR3 region has 17 residues. Germline V lookup: CDR1 LGHDT, CDR2 YNNKEL (reference sequence). J was trimmed by 7 bases and V by 2 bases; bases with no gene match: 9. The CDR3: CASSQNTLAGGPNEQFF. CDR3 sequence (DNA): TGTGCCAGCAGCCAAAATACCCTAGCGGGAGGGCCTAATGAGCAGTTCTTC.

This clone has just one count. The J gene is TRBJ1-1, the V gene TRBV3-1 (or the pseudogene TRBV3-2), with 7 positions matching TRBD1. V shed 4 bases and J 1 base; nucleotides not matched to a gene: 3. This CDR3 is built from 14 residues. The V gene's germline CDR1 is LGHDT and CDR2 YNNKEL (reference sequence). In nucleotides, the CDR3 is TGTGCCAGCAGCCTTAACAGGGGGAACACTGAAGCTTTCTTT. It translates to CASSLNRGNTEAFF.

The CDR3 reads CASSLQGQEKLFF. The CDR3 nucleotides are TGTGCCAGTAGTCTGCAAGGACAGGAAAAACTGTTTTTT. The gene calls are TRBV19 and TRBJ1-4; TRBD1 might be the D (6 bases). The CDR3 spans 13 residues. Per the germline V gene, CDR1 is LNHDA and CDR2 is SQIVND (reference sequence). V was shortened by 5 bases and J by 8 bases, with 12 bases between the two germline ends.

The chain has TRBV6-1 and TRBJ1-1; the D is unclear. CDR1 and CDR2 (germline): MNHNS, SASEGT. With 1 base removed from V and 2 bases from J, the gap between germline ends came to 8 bases. The CDR3 has 14 residues. CDR3 in DNA: TGTGCCAGCAGTGAAGATGGGCGAAACACTGAAGCTTTCTTT. Translation gives CASSEDGRNTEAFF.

The chain links TRBV11-3 to TRBJ2-3; D might be TRBD2 (5 bases). This CDR3 has 15 residues. The germline V gene encodes CDR1 SGHNT and CDR2 YENEEA. The V gene lost 0 bases and the J gene lost 2 bases, with 9 bases spanning the gap. CDR3 sequence (DNA): TGTGCCAGCAGCTTAGAGGCCGGGGTCACAGATACGCAGTATTTT. This sequence encodes CASSLEAGVTDTQYF.